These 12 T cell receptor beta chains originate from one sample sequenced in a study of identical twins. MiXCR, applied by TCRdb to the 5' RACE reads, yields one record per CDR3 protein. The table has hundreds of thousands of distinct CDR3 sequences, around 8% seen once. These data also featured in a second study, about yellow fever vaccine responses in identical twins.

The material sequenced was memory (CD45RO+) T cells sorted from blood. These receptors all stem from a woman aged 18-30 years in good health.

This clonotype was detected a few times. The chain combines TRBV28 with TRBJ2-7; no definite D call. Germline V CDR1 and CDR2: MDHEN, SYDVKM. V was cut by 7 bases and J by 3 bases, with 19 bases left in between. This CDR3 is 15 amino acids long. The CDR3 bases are TGTGCCAGCATCCTGGGTGGTGTTGGGCTCTACGAGCAGTACTTC. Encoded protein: CASILGGVGLYEQYF. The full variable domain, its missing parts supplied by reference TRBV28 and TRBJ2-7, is DVKVTQSSRYLVKRTGEKVFLECVQDMDHENMFWYRQDPGLGLRLIYFSYDVKMKEKGDIPEGYSVSREKKERFSLILESASTNQTSMYLCASILGGVGLYEQYFGPGTRLTVT.

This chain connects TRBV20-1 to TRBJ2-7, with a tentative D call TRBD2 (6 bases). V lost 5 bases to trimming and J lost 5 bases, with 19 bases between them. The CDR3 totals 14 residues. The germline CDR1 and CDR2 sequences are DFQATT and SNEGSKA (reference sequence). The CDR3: CSASPLGGKDEQYF. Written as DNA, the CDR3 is TGCAGTGCTTCACCTCTGGGGGGAAAGGACGAGCAGTACTTC.

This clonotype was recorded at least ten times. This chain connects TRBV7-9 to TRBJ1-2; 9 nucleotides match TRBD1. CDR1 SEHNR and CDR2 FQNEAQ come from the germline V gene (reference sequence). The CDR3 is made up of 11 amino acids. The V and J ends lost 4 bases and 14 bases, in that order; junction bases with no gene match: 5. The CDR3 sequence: CASSSRDRATF. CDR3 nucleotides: TGTGCCAGCAGCTCCCGGGACAGGGCTACCTTC.

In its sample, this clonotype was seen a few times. DNA of the CDR3: TGTGCCAGCAGTTACAGCGAGGGGGGCCGAAATGAGCAGTTCTTC. Protein sequence: CASSYSEGGRNEQFF. The chain carries TRBV6-2 or TRBV6-3 and TRBJ2-1, with D perhaps assigned TRBD1 or TRBD2 (6 bases each). CDR1 is MNHEY and CDR2 is SVGEGT in the germline V gene. The CDR3 loop spans 15 amino acids. V was shortened by 2 bases and J by 7 bases, with 15 bases between the two germline ends.

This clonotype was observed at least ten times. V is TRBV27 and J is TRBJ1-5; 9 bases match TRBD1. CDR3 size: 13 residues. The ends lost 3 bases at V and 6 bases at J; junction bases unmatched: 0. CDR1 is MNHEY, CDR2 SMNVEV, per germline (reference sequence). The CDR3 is CASSLTGGQPQHF. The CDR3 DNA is TGTGCCAGCAGTTTGACAGGGGGTCAGCCCCAGCATTTT.

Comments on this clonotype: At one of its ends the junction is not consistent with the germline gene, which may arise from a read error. CDR3 sequence reads: CACSKQANTGELFF. CDR3 DNA: TGTGCCTGCAGCAAACAGGCGAACACCGGGGAGCTGTTTTTT. This rearrangement joins TRBV3-1 to TRBJ2-2, with TRBD1 as a possible D gene (5 bases). The CDR3 has 14 residues. CDR1 LGHDT and CDR2 YNNKEL come from the germline V gene (reference sequence).

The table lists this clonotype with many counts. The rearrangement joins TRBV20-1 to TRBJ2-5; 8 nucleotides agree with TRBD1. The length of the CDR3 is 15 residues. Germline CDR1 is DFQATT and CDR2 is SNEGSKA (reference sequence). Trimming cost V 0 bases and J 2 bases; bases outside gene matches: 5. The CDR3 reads CSARDRTGRQETQYF. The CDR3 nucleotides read TGCAGTGCTAGAGACCGGACAGGGCGTCAAGAGACCCAGTACTTC.

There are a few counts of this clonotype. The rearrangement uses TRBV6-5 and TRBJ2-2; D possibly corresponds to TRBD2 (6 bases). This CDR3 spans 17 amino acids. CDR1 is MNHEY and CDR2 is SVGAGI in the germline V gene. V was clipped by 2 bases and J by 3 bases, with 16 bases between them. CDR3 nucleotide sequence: TGTGCCAGCAGTTACGATTATAAGGGACTTCACACCGGGGAGCTGTTTTTT. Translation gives CASSYDYKGLHTGELFF.

This CDR3 is CSVLSDNTGELFF. The CDR3 DNA is TGCAGCGTTTTATCTGATAACACCGGGGAGCTGTTTTTT. The J gene is TRBJ2-2, the V gene TRBV29-1; D call uncertain. This CDR3 has 13 amino acids. CDR1 and CDR2 (germline): SQVTM, ANQGSEA. V lost 5 bases to trimming and J lost 2 bases, with 9 bases between them.

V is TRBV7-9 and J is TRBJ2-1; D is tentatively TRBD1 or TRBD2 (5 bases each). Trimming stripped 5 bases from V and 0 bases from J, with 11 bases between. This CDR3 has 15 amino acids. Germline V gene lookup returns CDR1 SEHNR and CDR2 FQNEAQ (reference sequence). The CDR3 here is CASSPPGRSYNEQFF. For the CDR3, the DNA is TGTGCCAGCAGCCCCCCGGGACGCTCCTACAATGAGCAGTTCTTC.

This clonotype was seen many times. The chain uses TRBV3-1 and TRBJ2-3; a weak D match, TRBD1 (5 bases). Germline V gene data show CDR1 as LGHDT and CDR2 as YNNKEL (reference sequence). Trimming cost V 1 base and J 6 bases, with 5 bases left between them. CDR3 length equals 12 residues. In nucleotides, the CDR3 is TGTGCCAGCAGCCAAGCAGGGGATACGCAGTATTTT. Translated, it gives CASSQAGDTQYF.

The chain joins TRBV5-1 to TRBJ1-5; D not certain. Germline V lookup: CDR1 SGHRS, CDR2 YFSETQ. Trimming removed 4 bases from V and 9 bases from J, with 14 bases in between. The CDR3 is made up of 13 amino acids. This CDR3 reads CASSPRKRRPQHF. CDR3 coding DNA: TGCGCCAGCAGCCCGAGGAAGAGGCGGCCCCAGCATTTT.